A selection of T cell receptor beta chains follows, all from one sample in a study of response to subunit inactivated influenza vaccine. TCRdb processed the RT-PCR reads anew with MiXCR; each CDR3 protein has one entry. In the table there are roughly 650,000 distinct CDR3 sequences, 14% of which are singletons. The sample here was PBMCs from blood, taken 14 to 15 days before vaccination. The receptors originated from a man aged 45-65 years who received an inactivated influenza vaccine. Each CDR3 is given with its conserved first and last residue. Fields, in order: D gene, V gene, J gene, clone size, CDR3 protein, CDR3 DNA. D genes are given only for firm matches. Size is omitted from some rows. Given values are once, few, many or a class for expanded clones.

D: TRBD1
V: TRBV6-1
J: TRBJ1-2
size: NA
CDR3: CASSRDRGAEGYTF
DNA: TGTGCCAGCAGCCGGGACAGGGGGGCGGAAGGCTACACCTTC

D: NA
V: TRBV18
J: TRBJ2-4
size: NA
CDR3: CASSPSGTGLAKNIQYF
DNA: TGTGCCAGCTCCCCTTCTGGGACGGGGCTAGCCAAAAACATTCAGTACTTC

D: NA
V: TRBV29-1
J: TRBJ2-7
size: few
CDR3: CSVVFGSAYEQYF
DNA: TGCAGCGTTGTATTCGGTTCGGCCTACGAGCAGTACTTC

D: NA
V: TRBV12-3/TRBV12-4
J: TRBJ2-3
size: NA
CDR3: CASTVSGNTDTQYF
DNA: TGTGCCAGCACCGTTAGCGGAAACACAGATACGCAGTATTTT

D: TRBD1
V: TRBV11-2
J: TRBJ2-1
size: few
CDR3: CASSLDLTGTGAYNEQFF
DNA: TGTGCCAGCAGCTTAGACCTTACCGGGACAGGAGCCTACAATGAGCAGTTCTTC

D: NA
V: TRBV27
J: TRBJ2-1
size: few
CDR3: CASSASGTYYNEQFF
DNA: TGTGCCAGCAGTGCATCCGGGACCTACTACAATGAGCAGTTCTTC

D: NA
V: TRBV15
J: TRBJ1-5
size: NA
CDR3: CATSRRQNQPQHF
DNA: TGTGCCACCAGCCGGCGTCAAAATCAGCCCCAGCATTTT

D: NA
V: TRBV13
J: TRBJ1-2
size: NA
CDR3: CASSLDTDGRNGYTF
DNA: TGTGCCAGCAGCTTAGACACGGATGGTAGGAATGGCTACACCTTC

D: TRBD1
V: TRBV7-8
J: TRBJ1-2
size: few
CDR3: CASTQDRVNGYTF
DNA: TGTGCCAGCACCCAAGACAGGGTGAACGGCTACACCTTC

D: NA
V: TRBV18
J: TRBJ2-4
size: few
CDR3: CASSPTSRTAKNIQYF
DNA: TGTGCCAGCTCACCCACCTCCCGGACAGCCAAAAACATTCAGTACTTC

D: NA
V: TRBV5-1
J: TRBJ2-7
size: NA
CDR3: CASSPRRGGVEQYF
DNA: TGCGCCAGCAGCCCGAGACGGGGCGGTGTGGAGCAGTACTTC

D: NA
V: TRBV15
J: TRBJ1-1
size: NA
CDR3: CATSRDLVRTNTEAFF
DNA: TGTGCCACCAGCAGAGATTTGGTCCGAACGAACACTGAAGCTTTCTTT

D: NA
V: TRBV20-1
J: TRBJ2-7
size: NA
CDR3: CSASGVVHPYEQYF
DNA: TGCAGTGCTAGTGGTGTAGTACATCCCTACGAGCAGTACTTC

D: TRBD2
V: TRBV20-1
J: TRBJ2-7
size: few
CDR3: CSATGGRAGYEQYF
DNA: TGCAGTGCCACCGGCGGGAGGGCCGGATACGAGCAGTACTTC

D: NA
V: TRBV6-2/TRBV6-3
J: TRBJ1-5
size: few
CDR3: CASSARTARYSNQPQHF
DNA: TGTGCCAGCAGTGCCCGGACAGCACGATATAGCAATCAGCCCCAGCATTTT

D: TRBD1
V: TRBV4-3
J: TRBJ2-2
size: few
CDR3: CASSQRTGGGPGELFF
DNA: TGCGCCAGCAGCCAAAGGACAGGGGGGGGTCCCGGGGAGCTGTTTTTT

D: NA
V: TRBV3-1
J: TRBJ2-7
size: few
CDR3: CASSPPLGDEQYF
DNA: TGTGCCAGCAGCCCTCCACTGGGGGACGAGCAGTACTTC

D: NA
V: TRBV10-2
J: TRBJ1-4
size: NA
CDR3: CASSESEGVGEKLFF
DNA: TGCGCCAGCAGTGAGTCGGAAGGGGTTGGGGAAAAACTGTTTTTT

D: TRBD2
V: TRBV20-1
J: TRBJ2-5
size: many
CDR3: CSATSTSGSLETQYF
DNA: TGCAGTGCTACCTCGACTAGCGGGAGCCTAGAGACCCAGTACTTC

D: NA
V: TRBV19
J: TRBJ2-5
size: NA
CDR3: CASSTDSLQETQYF
DNA: TGTGCCAGTAGTACGGACTCGCTCCAAGAGACCCAGTACTTC

D: TRBD2
V: TRBV27
J: TRBJ2-7
size: many
CDR3: CASSLLVGREPAEQYF
DNA: TGTGCCAGCAGTTTATTAGTAGGGCGGGAGCCGGCCGAGCAGTACTTC

D: TRBD1
V: TRBV7-2
J: TRBJ2-7
size: once
CDR3: CASSWTGGGYEQYF
DNA: TGTGCCAGCAGCTGGACAGGGGGTGGCTACGAGCAGTACTTC

D: TRBD1
V: TRBV7-3
J: TRBJ2-3
size: few
CDR3: CASSPGTGTQYF
DNA: TGTGCCAGCAGCCCCGGGACAGGGACGCAGTATTTT

D: TRBD1
V: TRBV3-1
J: TRBJ1-6
size: many
CDR3: CASSDRGSSYNSPLHF
DNA: TGTGCCAGCAGCGACAGGGGAAGCTCCTATAATTCACCCCTCCACTTT

D: NA
V: TRBV20-1
J: TRBJ2-1
size: NA
CDR3: CSARSASGTYNEQFF
DNA: TGCAGTGCTAGATCGGCCAGCGGAACTTACAATGAGCAGTTCTTC

D: NA
V: TRBV7-2
J: TRBJ2-2
size: few
CDR3: CASSFNWNTGELFF
DNA: TGTGCCAGCAGCTTCAACTGGAACACCGGGGAGCTGTTTTTT

D: NA
V: TRBV28
J: TRBJ2-7
size: NA
CDR3: CASSLFGYHEQYF
DNA: TGTGCCAGCAGTTTATTCGGGTACCACGAGCAGTACTTC

D: NA
V: TRBV12-3/TRBV12-4
J: TRBJ2-2
size: many
CDR3: CASWDRGTYTGELFF
DNA: TGTGCCAGCTGGGACCGAGGGACTTACACCGGGGAGCTGTTTTTT

D: NA
V: TRBV2
J: TRBJ1-2
size: many
CDR3: CASSATPSYGYTF
DNA: TGTGCCAGCAGTGCTACACCGAGCTATGGCTACACCTTC

D: NA
V: TRBV12-3/TRBV12-4
J: TRBJ1-2
size: few
CDR3: CASSSAETNYGYTF
DNA: TGTGCCAGCAGTTCGGCAGAGACTAACTATGGCTACACCTTC

D: NA
V: TRBV5-1
J: TRBJ2-7
size: few
CDR3: CASSLEPYSYEQYF
DNA: TGCGCCAGCAGCTTGGAGCCCTACTCCTACGAGCAGTACTTC

D: TRBD1
V: TRBV20-1
J: TRBJ1-1
size: few
CDR3: CSARDWATGVNTEAFF
DNA: TGCAGTGCTAGAGATTGGGCAACAGGGGTTAACACTGAAGCTTTCTTT

D: NA
V: TRBV14
J: TRBJ1-6
size: NA
CDR3: CASSRQASPLHF
DNA: TGTGCCAGCAGCCGACAGGCCTCACCCCTCCACTTT

D: NA
V: TRBV7-8
J: TRBJ2-1
size: few
CDR3: CASSLAWETRYNEQFF
DNA: TGTGCCAGCAGCTTAGCGTGGGAGACTAGGTACAATGAGCAGTTCTTC

D: NA
V: TRBV5-1
J: TRBJ2-5
size: few
CDR3: CASSSRTEETQYF
DNA: TGCGCCAGCAGCTCAAGGACAGAAGAGACCCAGTACTTC

D: NA
V: TRBV2
J: TRBJ2-7
size: few
CDR3: CASSAETFSYEQYF
DNA: TGTGCCAGCAGTGCGGAGACGTTCTCCTACGAGCAGTACTTC

D: NA
V: TRBV7-2
J: TRBJ2-3
size: few
CDR3: CASSRTYTDTQYF
DNA: TGTGCCAGCAGCCGGACGTATACAGATACGCAGTATTTT

D: NA
V: TRBV2
J: TRBJ2-3
size: NA
CDR3: CASSSSPEPSTDTQYF
DNA: TGTGCCAGCTCTTCCTCACCGGAACCTAGCACAGATACGCAGTATTTT

D: TRBD2
V: TRBV7-2
J: TRBJ2-7
size: few
CDR3: CASSTGLVGLYF
DNA: TGTGCCAGCAGCACCGGACTAGTCGGCTTGTACTTC

D: NA
V: TRBV5-6
J: TRBJ2-2
size: NA
CDR3: CASSLPQGGTGELFF
DNA: TGTGCCAGCAGCCTTCCTCAGGGCGGCACCGGGGAGCTGTTTTTT

D: NA
V: TRBV12-3/TRBV12-4
J: TRBJ1-5
size: many
CDR3: CASSLAWGRANNQPQHF
DNA: TGTGCCAGCAGTTTAGCGTGGGGCCGGGCCAATAATCAGCCCCAGCATTTT

D: NA
V: TRBV7-2
J: TRBJ2-5
size: many
CDR3: CASSLARQETQYF
DNA: TGTGCCAGCAGCTTAGCACGGCAAGAGACCCAGTACTTC

D: TRBD2
V: TRBV29-1
J: TRBJ2-1
size: NA
CDR3: CSVEDWLAGRGELFF
DNA: TGCAGCGTTGAAGATTGGCTAGCGGGACGGGGTGAGCTGTTCTTC

D: TRBD2
V: TRBV20-1
J: TRBJ2-4
size: NA
CDR3: CSAVAGGGKNIQYF
DNA: TGCAGTGCCGTAGCGGGAGGAGGTAAAAACATTCAGTACTTC

D: NA
V: TRBV30
J: TRBJ2-3
size: once
CDR3: CAWGYLDRGTDTQYF
DNA: TGTGCCTGGGGTTACTTGGACAGAGGCACAGATACGCAGTATTTT

D: TRBD2
V: TRBV29-1
J: TRBJ2-7
size: NA
CDR3: CSVAYRLAGTGEQYF
DNA: TGCAGCGTCGCCTATCGACTAGCGGGTACGGGCGAGCAGTACTTC

D: TRBD1
V: TRBV3-1
J: TRBJ2-5
size: NA
CDR3: CASSQGTGQETQYF
DNA: TGTGCCAGCAGCCAAGGGACAGGGCAGGAGACCCAGTACTTC

D: NA
V: TRBV6-2/TRBV6-3
J: TRBJ2-1
size: few
CDR3: CASSYSPQVSVWDNEQFF
DNA: TGTGCCAGCAGTTACTCCCCTCAAGTCTCGGTGTGGGACAATGAGCAGTTCTTC

D: NA
V: TRBV12-3/TRBV12-4
J: TRBJ2-3
size: NA
CDR3: CASSFHRTDTQYF
DNA: TGTGCCAGCAGTTTCCACCGCACAGATACGCAGTATTTT

D: NA
V: TRBV11-2
J: TRBJ2-2
size: NA
CDR3: CASTPIRAPNTGELFF
DNA: TGTGCCAGCACCCCAATAAGGGCACCGAACACCGGGGAGCTGTTTTTT

D: NA
V: TRBV28
J: TRBJ1-5
size: many
CDR3: CASSLHQPQHF
DNA: TGTGCCAGCAGTTTGCATCAGCCCCAGCATTTT

D: TRBD2
V: TRBV29-1
J: TRBJ2-1
size: NA
CDR3: CSFIDAGTSVGEQFF
DNA: TGCAGCTTTATCGACGCCGGGACTAGTGTGGGTGAGCAGTTCTTC

D: NA
V: TRBV20-1
J: TRBJ1-1
size: NA
CDR3: CSANRDTGDTEAFF
DNA: TGCAGTGCCAACCGGGACACGGGGGACACTGAAGCTTTCTTT

D: TRBD1
V: TRBV28
J: TRBJ2-1
size: NA
CDR3: CASSSPGQGRNEQFF
DNA: TGTGCCAGCAGTTCTCCGGGACAGGGGCGTAATGAGCAGTTCTTC

D: NA
V: TRBV5-1
J: TRBJ2-4
size: NA
CDR3: CASSHVGTALAKNIQYF
DNA: TGCGCCAGCAGCCATGTCGGGACGGCCCTAGCCAAAAACATTCAGTACTTC

D: NA
V: TRBV10-2
J: TRBJ1-6
size: NA
CDR3: CASTEGFGGNSPLHF
DNA: TGCGCCAGTACCGAAGGATTCGGGGGGAACTCACCCCTCCACTTT

D: TRBD2
V: TRBV7-9
J: TRBJ2-7
size: NA
CDR3: CASSLAGTSRLSYEQYF
DNA: TGTGCCAGCAGCTTAGCGGGGACTAGCAGGCTCTCCTACGAGCAGTACTTC

D: TRBD1
V: TRBV12-3/TRBV12-4
J: TRBJ2-5
size: NA
CDR3: CASSTDREPQETQYF
DNA: TGTGCCAGCAGTACGGACAGGGAGCCCCAAGAGACCCAGTACTTC

D: NA
V: TRBV20-1
J: TRBJ2-5
size: few
CDR3: CSARDLRAAETQYF
DNA: TGCAGTGCTAGAGATCTTCGGGCGGCGGAGACCCAGTACTTC

D: NA
V: TRBV24-1
J: TRBJ2-2
size: NA
CDR3: CATSVPYTGELFF
DNA: TGTGCCACCAGTGTACCGTACACCGGGGAGCTGTTTTTT